The clone carrying this T cell receptor (beta chain) was seen only once. The table came from immunoSEQ multiplex PCR; TCRdb's copy has only in-frame clones and leaves some out. The sample lists about 200,000 clones, around 80% occurring once. This CDR3 is built from 16 residues. The data belong to a study of blood T cell repertoires in COVID-19. Study at large: Material from acute and convalescent COVID-19 was sourced from the United States, Italy and Spain. PBMCs, B-cell-depleted T cells, or T cells were the source of the cDNA or gDNA that made up the material.

This sequence joins TRBV21-1 and TRBJ2-3; TRBD1 is the table's D call, not checked against the DNA. TRBV21-1 is flagged as a pseudogene. The material sequenced was peripheral blood. The sequence was obtained from a woman in her 70s with acute or convalescent COVID-19. As DNA, the CDR3 is TGTGCCAGCAGCAAGGGGACAGGGAATTACACAGATACGCAGTATTTT. Translating it yields CASSKGTGNYTDTQYF.